The 26 T cell receptor beta chains below were found in one sample sequenced in a study of cytomegalovirus exposure and HLA in healthy donors. Researchers ran the PCR with 60 Vbeta and 13 Jbeta primers. Sequenced by immunoSEQ multiplex PCR; TCRdb stores in-frame clones only, minus some. The table includes around 90,000 clones, around 73% detected once. The sequencing input was PBMCs. These receptors all come from a woman aged 40 to 55 in good health and CMV-seronegative.

This chain uses TRBV18 with TRBJ2-1; 11 bases line up with TRBD2. J was trimmed by 3 bases and V by 3 bases; bases with no gene match: 7. Germline CDR1 and CDR2: KGHSH and LQKENI. This CDR3 has 17 residues. The CDR3 sequence is CASSPKTSGSNYNEQFF. The CDR3, as DNA: TGTGCCAGCTCACCGAAAACTAGCGGGAGTAACTACAATGAGCAGTTCTTC. Full variable domain (remainder filled in from reference TRBV18 and TRBJ2-1): NAGVMQNPRHLVRRRGQEARLRCSPMKGHSHVYWYRQLPEEGLKFMVYLQKENIIDESGMPKERFSAEFPKEGPSILRIQQVVRGDSAAYFCASSPKTSGSNYNEQFFGPGTRLTVL.

V gene TRBV18 combines with J gene TRBJ2-2, with 12 positions matching TRBD1. J gave up 7 bases and V 0 bases, and 6 bases lay outside the gene matches. The CDR3 is made up of 17 amino acids. The germline CDR1 and CDR2 sequences are KGHSH and LQKENI. The CDR3 DNA reads as TGTGCCAGCTCACCACCGACGGGACAGGGGGCGCTCGGGGAGCTGTTTTTT. Translating it yields CASSPPTGQGALGELFF.

This CDR3 reads CASSFSGVGNTIYF. The CDR3 region has the DNA TGCGCCAGCAGCTTCTCAGGGGTCGGAAACACCATATATTTT. This rearrangement joins TRBV5-1 to TRBJ1-3; tentative D call: TRBD1 (6 bases). V gave up 2 bases and J gave up 4 bases, with 10 bases separating them. The CDR3 covers 14 residues. The germline V gene encodes CDR1 SGHRS and CDR2 YFSETQ.

The chain has TRBV6-5 and TRBJ2-5; 10 positions agree with TRBD2. The V segment lost 5 bases and the J segment 5 bases; nucleotides outside the gene matches: 5. The germline V gene encodes CDR1 MNHEY and CDR2 SVGAGI. There are 14 residues in the CDR3. CDR3 protein: CASSTGLARETQYF. CDR3 sequence (DNA): TGTGCCAGCAGTACGGGACTAGCGAGGGAGACCCAGTACTTC.

Turning to this clone: Germline is not matched at one junction end, which may reflect a read error. This chain uses TRBV5-1 with TRBJ2-5; possibly TRBD1 for D (6 bases). This CDR3 is built from 15 residues. In germline, CDR1 is SGHRS, CDR2 YFSETQ. The CDR3 sequence is CASSLLGGFQGTQYF. CDR3 sequence (DNA): TGCGCCAGCAGCTTACTAGGGGGTTTCCAAGGGACCCAGTACTTC.

This sequence joins TRBV27 and TRBJ2-1; 8 bases match TRBD1. CDR1 is MNHEY, CDR2 SMNVEV, per germline (reference sequence). V trimming: 0 bases; J trimming: 6 bases; junction bases outside the gene matches: 10. The CDR3 is made up of 17 amino acids. CDR3 loop: CASSLSRTGGGSNEQFF. The CDR3 nucleotides are TGTGCCAGCAGTTTATCGAGAACAGGGGGAGGCTCCAATGAGCAGTTCTTC.

This clone was seen a few times. Likely a read error: the CDR3 ends without its conserved phenylalanine or tryptophan. This chain links TRBV11-2 with TRBJ1-5; D gene uncertain. With 3 bases removed from V and 0 bases from J, the gap between germline ends came to 6 bases. The CDR3 loop spans 14 amino acids. Germline CDR1 is SGHAT and CDR2 is FQNNGV. CDR3 DNA sequence: TGTGCCAGCAGCTTTTGGGTTAGCAATCAGCCCCAGCATCTT. As protein: CASSFWVSNQPQHL.

The rearrangement joins TRBV9 to TRBJ2-7, with 7 bases lining up with TRBD2. J gave up 6 bases and V 0 bases, and 9 bases lay outside the gene matches. This CDR3 contains 15 residues. The germline CDR1 and CDR2 sequences are SGDLS and YYNGEE. CDR3: CASSVEVAGGGEQYF. The CDR3 DNA sequence: TGTGCCAGCAGCGTAGAGGTAGCGGGTGGCGGCGAGCAGTACTTC. Complete variable domain (other parts from reference TRBV9 and TRBJ2-7): DSGVTQTPKHLITATGQRVTLRCSPRSGDLSVYWYQQSLDQGLQFLIQYYNGEERAKGNILERFSAQQFPDLHSELNLSSLELGDSALYFCASSVEVAGGGEQYFGPGTRLTVT.

The gene calls are TRBV19 and TRBJ1-3; D gene unclear. The CDR3 has 18 amino acids. Germline CDR1 reads LNHDA; CDR2 reads SQIVND (reference sequence). Deletions cut 2 bases from V and 7 bases from J, with 24 bases between. The CDR3 reads CASSIPTSGLKRGNTIYF. The CDR3 DNA is TGTGCCAGTAGTATACCGACCTCGGGCCTTAAAAGAGGGAACACCATATATTTT.

The J gene is TRBJ1-5, the V gene TRBV28; the D is unclear. CDR1 MDHEN and CDR2 SYDVKM come from the germline V gene. V was cut by 7 bases and J by 4 bases, with 11 bases left in between. The CDR3 spans 13 residues. The CDR3 DNA sequence: TGTGCCAGCACCTCCGGTAAGAATCAGCCCCAGCATTTT. Translation gives CASTSGKNQPQHF. The whole variable domain, remainder taken from reference TRBV28 and TRBJ1-5, is DVKVTQSSRYLVKRTGEKVFLECVQDMDHENMFWYRQDPGLGLRLIYFSYDVKMKEKGDIPEGYSVSREKKERFSLILESASTNQTSMYLCASTSGKNQPQHFGDGTRLSIL.

With regard to this clone: Different DNA sequences within this sample yield the same CDR3. The chain has TRBV28 and TRBJ1-3; D remains unclear. V was trimmed by 1 base and J by 0 bases, leaving 7 bases between them. CDR1 is MDHEN and CDR2 is SYDVKM in the germline V gene. CDR3 length: 15 amino acids. DNA of the CDR3: TGTGCCAGCAGTTTATACACAGCCTCTGGAAACACCATATATTTT. Protein: CASSLYTASGNTIYF.

The V gene is TRBV6-6, the J gene TRBJ1-1; D is perhaps TRBD1 (5 bases). In germline, CDR1 is MNHNY, CDR2 SVGAGI (reference sequence). The ends were cut back, 4 bases at V and 0 bases at J, with 9 bases in the middle. The CDR3 totals 14 residues. The CDR3 sequence: CASSFTGVNTEAFF. The CDR3 DNA is TGTGCCAGCAGTTTTACAGGCGTGAACACTGAAGCTTTCTTT.

The chain employs TRBV5-1 and TRBJ1-2, with unresolved D. CDR1 and CDR2 from the germline V gene are SGHRS and YFSETQ. V gave up 1 base and J gave up 2 bases, with 9 bases separating them. This CDR3 is built from 14 residues. CDR3 coding DNA: TGCGCCAGCAGCTTGCTGGGCCAGAACTATGGCTACACCTTC. This sequence encodes CASSLLGQNYGYTF.

V gene TRBV5-1 combines with J gene TRBJ1-1; D is ambiguous. V shed 4 bases and J shed 1 base, with 8 bases lying between them. Germline CDR1 SGHRS, CDR2 YFSETQ. This CDR3 has 13 residues. The CDR3 spells CASSPGGNTEAFF. The DNA for the CDR3 is TGCGCCAGCAGCCCGGGTGGGAACACTGAAGCTTTCTTT.

This clone appeared a few times. The chain is built from TRBV4-3 and TRBJ2-7, with TRBD2 matching 15 bases. The length of the CDR3 is 18 residues. Trimming at V came to 4 bases and at J to 6 bases, leaving 13 bases not matched to a gene. The germline gives CDR1 LGHNA, CDR2 YSLEER. This chain's CDR3 is CASSLWTSGRAEGGEQYF. CDR3 nucleotide sequence: TGCGCCAGCAGCCTATGGACTAGCGGGAGGGCCGAAGGGGGCGAGCAGTACTTC.

This chain uses TRBV2 with TRBJ2-3, with 7 bases fitting TRBD1. V trimming: 5 bases; J trimming: 2 bases; junction bases outside the gene matches: 10. Per germline, CDR1 SNHLY and CDR2 FYNNEI. This CDR3 has 16 amino acids. The CDR3 nucleotides read TGTGCCAGCAGTCCATCAGGGGGTTATGACACAGATACGCAGTATTTT. As protein: CASSPSGGYDTDTQYF.

This clone has just one count. The chain carries TRBV15 and TRBJ1-5, with a weak D call TRBD1 (5 bases). The V gene lost 5 bases and the J gene lost 1 base, with 9 bases spanning the gap. CDR1 and CDR2 from the germline V gene are LNHNV and YYDKDF (reference sequence). The CDR3 length is 14 residues. CDR3 in amino acids: CATSGGRSNQPQHF. The DNA for the CDR3 is TGTGCCACCAGCGGGGGGAGAAGCAATCAGCCCCAGCATTTT.

This clone was counted between two and nine times. This chain links TRBV5-6 with TRBJ2-3; 7 bases agree with TRBD2. The germline V gene has CDR1 SGHDT and CDR2 YYEEEE. This CDR3 is 18 amino acids long. V shed 5 bases and J 3 bases; nucleotides not matched to a gene: 18. The CDR3 here is CASRPLFTGGFRTDTQYF. DNA of the CDR3: TGTGCCAGCAGACCCCTTTTCACGGGAGGCTTCCGGACAGATACGCAGTATTTT.

This sequence joins TRBV5-4 and TRBJ2-3; D possibly corresponds to TRBD1 (6 bases). V was cut by 4 bases and J by 5 bases, with 11 bases left in between. Germline CDR1 reads SGHNT; CDR2 reads YYREEE (reference sequence). The CDR3 loop spans 13 amino acids. The CDR3, as DNA: TGTGCCAGCAGCGCCACAGGGCGAGATACGCAGTATTTT. Translation: CASSATGRDTQYF.

This clone was seen once. The gene calls are TRBV7-2 and TRBJ2-1; 9 bases map to TRBD1. CDR3 length equals 15 residues. Germline V lookup: CDR1 SGHTA, CDR2 FQGNSA. V shed 2 bases and J 3 bases; nucleotides not matched to a gene: 2. CDR3 residues: CASSLTGQGYNEQFF. The DNA for the CDR3 is TGTGCCAGCAGCTTAACGGGACAGGGCTACAATGAGCAGTTCTTC.

The chain carries TRBV27 and TRBJ2-2; a possible D gene is TRBD2 (6 bases). The CDR3 is made up of 13 amino acids. Germline lookup yields CDR1 MNHEY and CDR2 SMNVEV (reference sequence). The V gene lost 6 bases and the J gene lost 8 bases, with 13 bases spanning the gap. CDR3 bases: TGTGCCAGCAGCGGGGGTCAATGGGGGGAGCTGTTTTTT. Encoded protein: CASSGGQWGELFF.

The chain combines TRBV10-3 with TRBJ1-6, with TRBD1 matching 10 bases. J lost 6 bases, V lost 3 bases, and 8 bases had no gene match. CDR3 size: 17 residues. Germline CDR1 and CDR2: ENHRY and SYGVKD. The CDR3 is CAISDQTGGLGNSPLHF. Written as DNA, the CDR3 is TGTGCCATCAGTGATCAGACAGGGGGCTTGGGTAATTCACCCCTCCACTTT.

V usage is TRBV7-9 and J usage is TRBJ1-4; D might be TRBD1 (5 bases). Trimming stripped 5 bases from V and 5 bases from J, with 12 bases between. The CDR3 has 14 amino acids. The germline V gene has CDR1 SEHNR and CDR2 FQNEAQ (reference sequence). CDR3 sequence reads: CASSPDSPNEKLFF. CDR3 sequence (DNA): TGTGCCAGCAGCCCAGACAGTCCGAATGAAAAACTGTTTTTT.

The chain joins TRBV5-1 to TRBJ1-1; 7 nucleotides match TRBD1. Germline V gives CDR1 SGHRS, CDR2 YFSETQ. V shed 2 bases, J shed 1 base, and the junction held 5 bases outside the gene matches. CDR3 size: 15 residues. DNA for the CDR3: TGCGCCAGCAGCTTCGCTAGGACAGGGAACACTGAAGCTTTCTTT. It is translated as CASSFARTGNTEAFF.

The genes are TRBV7-3 and TRBJ2-1; 9 positions agree with TRBD2. CDR1 and CDR2 from the germline V gene are SGHTA and FQGTGA. V gave up 6 bases and J gave up 8 bases; unmatched junction bases: 8. The CDR3 runs to 14 residues. CDR3 residues: CASSDSGGGDEQFF. CDR3 coding DNA: TGTGCCAGCAGTGATAGCGGGGGAGGGGATGAGCAGTTCTTC.

This chain uses TRBV28 with TRBJ2-2; 9 positions agree with TRBD1. CDR1 and CDR2 from the germline V gene are MDHEN and SYDVKM. This CDR3 comprises 15 residues. Losses at the gene ends were 2 bases for V and 6 bases for J; bases not matched to a gene: 4. CDR3 sequence: CASSLGDRVAGELFF. The DNA for the CDR3 is TGTGCCAGCAGTTTAGGGGACAGGGTTGCCGGGGAGCTGTTTTTT.